This T cell receptor beta chain was recovered during a study of tumor-infiltrating lymphocytes in oesophageal squamous cell carcinoma. One entry per CDR3 protein results from TCRdb running MiXCR on the PCR reads. The sample has some 15,000 distinct CDR3 sequences, around 40% seen once; the top ten hold about 42%. This CDR3 is built from 13 residues. Germline assignment: CDR1 SGHAT and CDR2 FQNNGV. V was trimmed by 1 base and J by 6 bases, leaving 10 bases between them. The genes are TRBV11-2 and TRBJ2-7; D tentatively reads TRBD1 or TRBD2 (5 bases each). The sequence was obtained from a female donor with esophageal squamous cell carcinoma. The sample comprised blood. In nucleotides, the CDR3 is TGTGCCAGCAGCTTAGGGGGACCCACCGAGCAGTACTTC. It specifies CASSLGGPTEQYF.